The T cell receptor (beta chain) under discussion was sequenced for a study of T cell responses to AZD1222 COVID-19 vaccine. Assay used: immunoSEQ multiplex PCR; TCRdb lists only in-frame clones, some missing. The table lists approximately 150,000 clones, 90% to 95% of them singletons. V trimming: 4 bases; J trimming: 13 bases; junction bases outside the gene matches: 2. Germline CDR1 is MNHEY and CDR2 is SVGAGI. The CDR3 runs to 11 residues. The sequences come from peripheral blood, collected on day 0 of MenACWY control vaccination. This rearrangement joins TRBV6-5 to TRBJ2-1; TRBD2 matches 9 bases. The receptor was isolated from an adult in good health. CDR3 sequence (DNA): TGTGCCAGCAGTTTAGCGGGAGTCCAGTTCTTC. Protein product: CASSLAGVQFF.